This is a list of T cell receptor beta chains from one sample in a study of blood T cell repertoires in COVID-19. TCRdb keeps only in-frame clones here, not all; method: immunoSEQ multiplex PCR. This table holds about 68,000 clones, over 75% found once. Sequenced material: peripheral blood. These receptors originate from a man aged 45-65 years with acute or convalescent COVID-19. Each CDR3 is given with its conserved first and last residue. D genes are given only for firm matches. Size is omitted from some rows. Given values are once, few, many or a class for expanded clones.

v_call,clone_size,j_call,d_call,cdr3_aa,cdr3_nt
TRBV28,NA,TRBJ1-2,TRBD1,CASSSAGGRLGGYTF,TGTGCCAGCAGTTCGGCAGGGGGCAGGCTGGGTGGCTACACCTTC
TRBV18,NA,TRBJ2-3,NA,CASSPLAGLTDTQYF,TGTGCCAGCTCACCACTCGCGGGACTCACAGATACGCAGTATTTT
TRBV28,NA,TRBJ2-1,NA,CASSFSRVGGEQFF,TGTGCCAGCAGTTTCAGTAGGGTGGGGGGTGAGCAGTTCTTC
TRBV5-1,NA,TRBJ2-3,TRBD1,CASSARTGGRDTQYF,TGCGCCAGCAGCGCCCGGACAGGGGGCAGGGATACGCAGTATTTT
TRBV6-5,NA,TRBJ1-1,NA,CASQRRENTEAFF,TGTGCCAGCCAGCGTCGGGAGAACACTGAAGCTTTCTTT
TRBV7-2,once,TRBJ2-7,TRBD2,CASSLGLAGGEQYF,TGTGCCAGCAGCTTAGGACTAGCGGGGGGCGAGCAGTACTTC
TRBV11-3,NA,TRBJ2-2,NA,CASRQNLGGELFF,TGTGCCAGCAGACAGAACCTTGGCGGGGAGCTGTTTTTT
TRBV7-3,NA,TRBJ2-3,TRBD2,CASSPHAGGTDTQYF,TGTGCCAGCAGCCCACACGCGGGGGGGACAGATACGCAGTATTTT
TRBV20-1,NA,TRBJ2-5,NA,CSARGTGAQYF,TGCAGTGCTAGGGGGACTGGGGCCCAGTACTTC
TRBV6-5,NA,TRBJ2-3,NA,CASSSTGTSTDTQYF,TGTGCCAGCAGCTCGACAGGGACTAGCACAGATACGCAGTATTTT
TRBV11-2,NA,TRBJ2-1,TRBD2,CASSYTWTSGHNEQFF,TGTGCCAGCAGCTATACGTGGACTAGCGGACACAATGAGCAGTTCTTC
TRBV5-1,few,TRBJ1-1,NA,CASSLGLPLAPSTEAFF,TGCGCCAGCAGCTTGGGCCTCCCCCTAGCACCCTCCACTGAAGCTTTCTTT
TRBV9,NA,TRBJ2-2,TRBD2,CASSTSLAGGSTGELFF,TGTGCCAGCAGCACCTCGCTAGCGGGGGGTTCCACCGGGGAGCTGTTTTTT
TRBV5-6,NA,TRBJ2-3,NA,CASSFADTQYF,TGTGCCAGCAGCTTCGCAGATACGCAGTATTTT
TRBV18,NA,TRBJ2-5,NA,CASSPLHQETQYF,TGTGCCAGCTCACCCCTCCACCAAGAGACCCAGTACTTC
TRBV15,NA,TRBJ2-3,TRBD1,CATSRDLTGEDTQYF,TGTGCCACCAGCAGAGATTTGACAGGGGAAGATACGCAGTATTTT
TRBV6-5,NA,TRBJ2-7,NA,CASSYVGAGNYEQYF,TGTGCCAGCAGTTACGTGGGCGCAGGGAACTACGAGCAGTACTTC
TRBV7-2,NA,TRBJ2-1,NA,CASSLRAPPSNEQFF,TGTGCCAGCAGCTTACGAGCGCCCCCCTCAAATGAGCAGTTCTTC
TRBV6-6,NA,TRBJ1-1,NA,CASSYRGGGIDTEAFF,TGTGCCAGCAGTTACCGTGGGGGGGGGATCGACACTGAAGCTTTCTTT
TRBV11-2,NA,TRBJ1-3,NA,CASSLDSGSGNTIYF,TGTGCCAGCAGCTTAGATTCAGGCTCTGGAAACACCATATATTTT
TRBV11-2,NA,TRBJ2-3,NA,CASSLEAFTDTQYF,TGTGCCAGCAGCCTTGAGGCGTTCACAGATACGCAGTATTTT
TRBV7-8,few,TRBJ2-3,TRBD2,CASSGTSGTDTQYF,TGTGCCAGTTCCGGGACTAGCGGGACAGATACGCAGTATTTT
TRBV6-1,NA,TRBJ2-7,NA,CASSDPNRNSYEQYF,TGTGCCAGCAGTGACCCCAACAGGAATTCCTACGAGCAGTACTTC
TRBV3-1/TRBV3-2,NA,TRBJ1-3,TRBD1,CASSQTGVGNTIYF,TGTGCCAGCAGCCAAACAGGGGTTGGAAACACCATATATTTT
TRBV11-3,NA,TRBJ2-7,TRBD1,CASSLGGTAAYEQYF,TGTGCCAGCAGCTTAGGGGGGACAGCCGCCTACGAGCAGTACTTC
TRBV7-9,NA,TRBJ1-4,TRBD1,CASSHDRAQANEKLFF,TGTGCCAGCAGCCATGACAGGGCTCAGGCTAATGAAAAACTGTTTTTT
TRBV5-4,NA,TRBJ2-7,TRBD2,CASSLGAGLGYEQYF,TGTGCCAGCAGCTTGGGTGCGGGACTAGGCTACGAGCAGTACTTC
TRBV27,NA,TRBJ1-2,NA,CASARSGEGYTF,TGTGCCAGCGCCCGTTCGGGTGAGGGCTACACCTTC
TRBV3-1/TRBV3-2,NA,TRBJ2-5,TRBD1,CASSQGGTGNRETQYF,TGTGCCAGCAGCCAAGGGGGGACAGGGAATAGGGAGACCCAGTACTTC
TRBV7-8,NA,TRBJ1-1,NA,CASSLFTVNTEAFF,TGTGCCAGCAGCTTATTTACAGTGAACACTGAAGCTTTCTTT
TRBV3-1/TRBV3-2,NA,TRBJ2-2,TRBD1,CASSIDRGRTGELFF,TGTGCCAGCAGTATCGACAGGGGGCGAACCGGGGAGCTGTTTTTT
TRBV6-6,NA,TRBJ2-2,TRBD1,CASSTGQHTGELFF,TGTGCCAGCAGTACGGGACAGCACACCGGGGAGCTGTTTTTT
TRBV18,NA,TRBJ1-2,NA,CASSPARDSYGYTF,TGTGCCAGCTCACCCGCCAGGGACTCCTATGGCTACACCTTC
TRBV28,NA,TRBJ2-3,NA,CAIEGAGGNRGTQYF,TGTGCCATCGAGGGGGCCGGGGGAAACCGGGGTACGCAGTATTTT
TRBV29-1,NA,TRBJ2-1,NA,CSVFGVWGGHPEQFF,TGCAGCGTTTTTGGGGTTTGGGGGGGCCACCCTGAGCAGTTCTTC
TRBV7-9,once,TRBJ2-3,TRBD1,CASSFRGLTDTQYF,TGTGCCAGCAGCTTCAGGGGGCTTACAGATACGCAGTATTTT
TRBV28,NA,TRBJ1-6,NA,CASSSTRASPLHF,TGTGCCAGCAGTTCAACGAGGGCTTCACCCCTCCACTTT
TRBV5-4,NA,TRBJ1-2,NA,CASSLLGGDYGYTF,TGTGCCAGCAGCTTGTTAGGGGGTGACTATGGCTACACCTTC
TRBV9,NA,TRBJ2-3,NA,CASSVGLAGASTDTQYF,TGTGCCAGCAGCGTAGGGCTGGCGGGGGCCTCCACAGATACGCAGTATTTT
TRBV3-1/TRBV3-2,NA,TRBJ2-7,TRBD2,CASSQGGNEQYF,TGTGCCAGCAGCCAGGGGGGGAACGAGCAGTACTTC
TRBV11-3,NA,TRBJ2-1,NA,CASSLVSNEQFF,TGTGCCAGCAGCTTAGTCAGCAATGAGCAGTTCTTC
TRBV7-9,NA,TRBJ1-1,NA,CASSLAPENTEAFF,TGTGCCAGCAGCTTAGCGCCAGAGAACACTGAAGCTTTCTTT
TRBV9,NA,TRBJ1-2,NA,CASRQIYGYTF,TGTGCCAGCCGACAAATCTATGGCTACACCTTC
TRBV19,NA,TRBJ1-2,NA,CASSPDTEYGYTF,TGTGCCAGTAGTCCCGATACCGAGTATGGCTACACCTTC
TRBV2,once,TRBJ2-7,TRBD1,CASSEGVGTGPYEQYF,TGTGCCAGCAGTGAAGGGGTGGGGACAGGGCCCTACGAGCAGTACTTC